The sequence of this T cell receptor beta chain was determined in a study of Graves' ophthalmopathy and Graves' hyperthyroidism. CDR1 and CDR2 from the germline V gene are MNHEY and SMNVEV (reference sequence). The J segment lost 4 bases and the V segment lost 4 bases, leaving 8 bases of the junction unmatched. CDR3 length: 15 amino acids. Study-wide results and limits: Discrimination between ophthalmopathy and stable hyperthyroidism by a 13-signature model showed more than 85% sensitivity and almost 83% specificity. Also, most clonotypes expanded in the thyroid above 0.001 frequency appeared in blood. Both a roughly 66% sensitivity and an approximately 79% specificity characterized the model's predictions of ophthalmopathy progression.

Amplification from RNA transcripts yielded the TCR beta CDR3 regions. HTBI primers primed a first-round RT-PCR, and a second-round multiplex PCR followed. Each CDR3 protein is one row after TCRdb ran MiXCR on the multiplex PCR reads. The repertoire holds 200,000 to 250,000 distinct CDR3 sequences, just under 30% seen once, with approximately 8.6% in the top ten. This clonotype was seen repeatedly, ten times or more. Its antigen is unknown. The chain combines TRBV27 with TRBJ2-7; 9 nucleotides line up with TRBD1. Sequences were obtained from peripheral blood. This TCR was sampled from a man aged 45-65 years with Graves' ophthalmopathy. The CDR3 loop is CASSSSGTGWYEQYF. CDR3 coding DNA: TGTGCCAGCAGTTCCTCCGGGACAGGGTGGTACGAGCAGTACTTC.